The 21 T cell receptor beta chains below were found in one sample sequenced in a study of T cell clonality in common variable immunodeficiency. Using immunoSEQ multiplex PCR, the repertoire was profiled, and TCRdb retains in-frame clones only, with some absent. The sample holds fewer than 50,000 clones, and no clone turns up only once. The source material was peripheral blood mononuclear cells. The receptors derive from a person between 18 and 75 years old in good health.

This clone was counted at least ten times. The CDR3 end is not reached by the read, which stops 3 residues before it; the germline J gene fills it in. The rearrangement links TRBV11-2 to TRBJ2-7; TRBD1 matches 9 bases. Germline CDR1 SGHAT, CDR2 FQNNGV. Losses at the gene ends were 2 bases for V and 5 bases for J; bases not matched to a gene: 4. This CDR3 spans 14 amino acids. Here the CDR3 reads CASSLQDRGHEQYF. The CDR3 DNA, read in part, is TGTGCCAGCAGCTTACAGGACAGGGGTCACGAG.

This clone was counted many times. The missing CDR3 end, 3 residues past where the read stops, is filled in from the germline J gene. Other DNA sequences of this sample code for an identical CDR3. V and J are TRBV7-9 and TRBJ2-4; TRBD2 aligns across 12 bases. CDR3 length: 14 residues. Germline CDR1 SEHNR, CDR2 FQNEAQ (reference sequence). The CDR3 reads CASSPLAGGIRQYF. The CDR3 bases that were read are TGTGCCAGCAGCCCACTAGCGGGGGGTATTCGT.

This clone was counted many times. The DNA ends 3 residues before the CDR3 does, and the rest of the CDR3 is filled in from the germline J gene. The rearrangement links TRBV6-2 or TRBV6-3 to TRBJ2-4, with D possibly being TRBD1 (5 bases). The CDR3 covers 14 residues. Germline V lookup: CDR1 MNHEY, CDR2 SVGEGT. The V end was cut by 4 bases, the J end by 9 bases, with 16 bases between. The CDR3 protein is CASSSQGEVGIQYF. The sequenced CDR3 bases are TGTGCCAGCAGTTCGCAGGGCGAAGTAGGCATT.

This clone was recorded many times. The read halts 3 residues ahead of the CDR3 end, with the missing end drawn from the germline J gene. V and J are TRBV13 and TRBJ2-7, with D uncertain. V was trimmed by 5 bases and J by 6 bases, leaving 14 bases between them. The CDR3 consists of 13 residues. The germline gives CDR1 PRHDT, CDR2 FYEKMQ (reference sequence). CDR3 bases read: TGTGCCAGCAGCCCCGGCCCTACGGGCGAG. Encoded protein: CASSPGPTGE. The whole CDR3 reads CASSPGPTGEQYF. The whole variable domain, remainder taken from reference TRBV13 and TRBJ2-7, is AAGVIQSPRHLIKEKRETATLKCYPIPRHDTVYWYQQGPGQDPQFLISFYEKMQSDKGSIPDRFSAQQFSDYHSELNMSSLELGDSALYFCASSPGPTGEQYFGPGTRLTVT.

The sample holds many counts of this clone. The sequence runs out 3 residues before the end of the CDR3; the remainder is reconstructed from the germline J gene. The genes are TRBV12-3 or TRBV12-4 and TRBJ2-7; 12 positions agree with TRBD1. The trim removed 7 bases at V and 6 bases at J, leaving 10 bases unmatched. The CDR3 is 15 amino acids. The sequenced part of the CDR3 DNA is TGTGCCAGCACCCCTGGGGACAGGGGGCTCAGCGAG. Its translation is CASTPGDRGLSE. The whole CDR3 sequence reads CASTPGDRGLSEQYF.

This clone was detected many times. The missing CDR3 end, 3 residues past where the read stops, is filled in from the germline J gene. The chain recombines TRBV2 with TRBJ2-3; TRBD2 agrees at 12 bases. The CDR3 is made up of 16 amino acids. From germline, CDR1 is SNHLY and CDR2 FYNNEI. After removal of 3 bases from V and 5 bases from J, the junction contained 6 bases not matched to a gene. CDR3 DNA (partial): TGTGCCAGCAGTGATTCTCGACTAGCGGGAGAAGATACG. Translation gives CASSDSRLAGEDT. The full CDR3 is CASSDSRLAGEDTQYF.

This clone showed up many times. The observed sequence ends 3 residues before the CDR3 terminus, with the missing tail filled in from the germline J gene. The chain employs TRBV5-6 and TRBJ2-5, with 7 bases that match TRBD2. The CDR3 spans 14 residues. V trimming: 3 bases; J trimming: 5 bases; junction bases outside the gene matches: 7. CDR1 and CDR2 from the germline V gene are SGHDT and YYEEEE. CDR3 DNA (partial): TGTGCCAGCAGCTATACCGTGGGGGGGGAGACC. As protein: CASSYTVGGET. The entire CDR3 is CASSYTVGGETQYF.

At least ten counts were recorded for this clone. Coverage ceases 3 residues before the CDR3 finishes, and the germline J gene fills in the end. This rearrangement joins TRBV5-5 to TRBJ1-6; D call uncertain. The CDR3 consists of 12 residues. Germline-derived CDR1 and CDR2 are SGHKS and YYEKEE (reference sequence). CDR3 bases read: TGTGCCAGCAGCTTGGCCGGCGGTCCC. It translates to CASSLAGGP. The entire CDR3 sequence reads CASSLAGGPLHF.

This clone was seen ten or more times. The read terminates 3 residues ahead of where the CDR3 ends, so the germline J gene completes it. The chain has TRBV7-8 and TRBJ2-1; D not resolved. In germline, CDR1 is SGHVS, CDR2 FQNEAQ. The CDR3 covers 15 residues. The germline V and J ends were trimmed by 2 bases and 0 bases, with 8 bases remaining between them. The chain's CDR3 is CASSLSVSSYNEQFF. CDR3 DNA (partial): TGTGCCAGCAGCTTATCCGTCAGCTCCTACAATGAG.

In this sample, this clone turned up many times. The read stops 3 residues short of the end of the CDR3; the missing end is completed from the germline J gene. V usage is TRBV20-1 and J usage is TRBJ2-3; 12 positions agree with TRBD2. CDR3 size: 18 residues. With 0 bases clipped from V and 5 bases from J, the junction kept 12 bases outside the gene matches. Germline V gives CDR1 DFQATT, CDR2 SNEGSKA (reference sequence). The chain's CDR3 is CSARDPALLAGGLDTQYF. Incomplete CDR3 DNA: TGCAGTGCTAGAGACCCGGCCCTACTAGCGGGAGGATTAGATACG.

In this sample, this clone is medium-sized. The read terminates 3 residues before the CDR3 end, so the remaining end is supplied by the germline J gene. The V call is TRBV6-1, the J call TRBJ2-1, with TRBD2 identical over 11 bases. V shed 0 bases, J shed 4 bases, and the junction held 5 bases outside the gene matches. This CDR3 is built from 17 residues. Per germline, CDR1 MNHNS and CDR2 SASEGT. The CDR3 reads CASSEAIAGGPYNEQFF. The sequenced CDR3 bases are TGTGCCAGCAGTGAAGCGATAGCGGGAGGGCCGTACAATGAG.

This clone was observed many times. The read terminates 3 residues ahead of where the CDR3 ends, so the germline J gene completes it. This specimen includes other DNA sequences encoding the same CDR3. This chain uses TRBV11-3 with TRBJ2-5; TRBD1 matches at 9 bases. In germline, CDR1 is SGHNT, CDR2 YENEEA. The J segment lost 4 bases and the V segment lost 5 bases, leaving 2 bases of the junction unmatched. This CDR3 has 13 residues. The sequenced CDR3 bases are TGTGCCAGCAGCCGACAGGGGGGAGAGACC. Translation: CASSRQGGET. The whole CDR3 is CASSRQGGETQYF.

At least ten counts were recorded for this clone. The read gets to within 3 residues of the CDR3 end, and the germline J gene fills in the rest. The chain employs TRBV19 and TRBJ2-1, with unresolved D. This CDR3 has 14 amino acids. Per the germline V gene, CDR1 is LNHDA and CDR2 is SQIVND (reference sequence). V was trimmed by 5 bases and J by 2 bases, leaving 10 bases between them. The CDR3 bases that were read are TGTGCCAGTAGTCTCACATCTCCCTACAATGAG. This codes for CASSLTSPYNE. From start to end, the CDR3 is CASSLTSPYNEQFF.

In this sample, this clone turned up many times. The read gets to within 3 residues of the CDR3 end, and the germline J gene fills in the rest. The chain has TRBV4-1 and TRBJ2-1; D is possibly TRBD2 (6 bases). Per the germline V gene, CDR1 is MGHRA and CDR2 is YSYEKL. The CDR3 contains 15 residues. The ends were cut back, 4 bases at V and 6 bases at J, with 16 bases in the middle. CDR3 protein: CASSLGAGLANEQFF. The covered CDR3 bases are TGCGCCAGCAGCCTCGGCGCGGGGTTAGCCAATGAG.

This clone was seen many times. The CDR3 extends 3 residues past the end of the read, so its final part is completed from the germline J gene. The V gene is TRBV27, the J gene TRBJ1-6; a weak D match, TRBD1 (5 bases). V was clipped by 5 bases and J by 10 bases, with 15 bases between them. Germline CDR1 reads MNHEY; CDR2 reads SMNVEV (reference sequence). CDR3 length: 14 amino acids. The DNA read from the CDR3 is TGTGCCAGCAGTCGCCAGGGTACGCGCTCACCC. Translating gives CASSRQGTRSP. The complete CDR3 reads CASSRQGTRSPLHF.

This clone was detected ten times or more. From the germline J gene comes the end of the CDR3, since the read stops 3 residues before it. The V call is TRBV19, the J call TRBJ2-5, with TRBD1 as a possible D gene (6 bases). CDR1 is LNHDA, CDR2 SQIVND, per germline (reference sequence). The CDR3 sequence is 17 residues long. V was cut by 5 bases and J by 1 base, with 20 bases left in between. CDR3 bases read: TGTGCCAGTAGTCCCAGACAGGCCCTACGGCCCCAAGAGACC. Residues: CASSPRQALRPQET. The complete CDR3 reads CASSPRQALRPQETQYF.

In its sample, this clone was seen many times. CDR3 protein: CASRKGTTYEQYF. The sequenced part of the CDR3 DNA is TGTGCCAGCAGAAAAGGCACCACCTACGAG. J is TRBJ2-7 and V is TRBV2; D not resolved. The read comes to an end 3 residues before the CDR3 does, leaving the germline J gene to fill in the end. The V and J ends lost 6 bases and 2 bases respectively, with 11 bases between them. Germline V gives CDR1 SNHLY, CDR2 FYNNEI. CDR3 size: 13 residues.

This clone has a count of ten or more. CDR3: CAWNIQGAGAFF. The part of the CDR3 DNA that was read is TGTGCCTGGAACATCCAGGGGGCGGGG. The V call is TRBV30, the J call TRBJ1-1; TRBD1 agrees at 8 bases. The missing CDR3 end, 3 residues past where the read stops, is filled in from the germline J gene. The CDR3 is 12 amino acids. Germline lookup yields CDR1 GTSNPN and CDR2 SVGIG (reference sequence).

In its sample, this clone was seen many times. The read falls 3 residues short of the CDR3 end, and the missing part is taken from the germline J gene. The chain couples TRBV20-1 to TRBJ1-1; 7 bases map to TRBD1. The ends lost 2 bases at V and 0 bases at J; junction bases unmatched: 6. The germline V gene encodes CDR1 DFQATT and CDR2 SNEGSKA (reference sequence). This CDR3 spans 15 amino acids. CDR3 sequence: CSARHPTGVNTEAFF. The CDR3 bases that were read are TGCAGTGCTAGACACCCCACAGGGGTGAACACTGAA.

This clone was seen repeatedly, ten times or more. The read stops 3 residues short of the end of the CDR3; the missing end is completed from the germline J gene. The J gene is TRBJ2-3, the V gene TRBV28, with TRBD1 identical over 7 bases. CDR3 size: 12 residues. J was trimmed by 5 bases and V by 6 bases; bases with no gene match: 2. Germline lookup yields CDR1 MDHEN and CDR2 SYDVKM. CDR3 region: CASSYRGDTQYF. The part of the CDR3 DNA that was read is TGTGCCAGCAGCTACAGGGGAGATACG. Using reference TRBV28 and TRBJ2-3 for the parts outside the CDR3, the full variable domain is DVKVTQSSRYLVKRTGEKVFLECVQDMDHENMFWYRQDPGLGLRLIYFSYDVKMKEKGDIPEGYSVSREKKERFSLILESASTNQTSMYLCASSYRGDTQYFGPGTRLTVL.

This clone was counted many times. The read halts 3 residues ahead of the CDR3 end, with the missing end drawn from the germline J gene. The rearrangement uses TRBV11-2 and TRBJ1-2; 7 bases line up with TRBD1. CDR1 is SGHAT, CDR2 FQNNGV, per germline. V lost 1 base and J lost 5; bases outside the gene matches: 7. The CDR3 is 15 residues long. CDR3 region: CASSLGRGQAYGYTF. The CDR3 DNA, read in part, is TGTGCCAGCAGCTTAGGACGCGGACAGGCTTATGGC.